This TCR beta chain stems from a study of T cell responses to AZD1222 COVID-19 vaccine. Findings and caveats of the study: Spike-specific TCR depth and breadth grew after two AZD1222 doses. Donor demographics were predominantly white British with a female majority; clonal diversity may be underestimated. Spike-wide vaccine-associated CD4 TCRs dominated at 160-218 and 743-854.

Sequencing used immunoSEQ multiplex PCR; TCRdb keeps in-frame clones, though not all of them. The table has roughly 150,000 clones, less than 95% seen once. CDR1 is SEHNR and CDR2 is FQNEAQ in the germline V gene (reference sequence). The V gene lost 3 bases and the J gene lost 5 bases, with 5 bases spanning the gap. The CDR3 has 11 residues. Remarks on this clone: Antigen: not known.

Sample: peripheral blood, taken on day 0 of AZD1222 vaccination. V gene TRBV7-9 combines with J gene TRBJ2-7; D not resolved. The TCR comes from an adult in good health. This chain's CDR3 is CASSFTHEQYF. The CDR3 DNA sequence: TGTGCCAGCAGCTTTACCCACGAGCAGTACTTC.